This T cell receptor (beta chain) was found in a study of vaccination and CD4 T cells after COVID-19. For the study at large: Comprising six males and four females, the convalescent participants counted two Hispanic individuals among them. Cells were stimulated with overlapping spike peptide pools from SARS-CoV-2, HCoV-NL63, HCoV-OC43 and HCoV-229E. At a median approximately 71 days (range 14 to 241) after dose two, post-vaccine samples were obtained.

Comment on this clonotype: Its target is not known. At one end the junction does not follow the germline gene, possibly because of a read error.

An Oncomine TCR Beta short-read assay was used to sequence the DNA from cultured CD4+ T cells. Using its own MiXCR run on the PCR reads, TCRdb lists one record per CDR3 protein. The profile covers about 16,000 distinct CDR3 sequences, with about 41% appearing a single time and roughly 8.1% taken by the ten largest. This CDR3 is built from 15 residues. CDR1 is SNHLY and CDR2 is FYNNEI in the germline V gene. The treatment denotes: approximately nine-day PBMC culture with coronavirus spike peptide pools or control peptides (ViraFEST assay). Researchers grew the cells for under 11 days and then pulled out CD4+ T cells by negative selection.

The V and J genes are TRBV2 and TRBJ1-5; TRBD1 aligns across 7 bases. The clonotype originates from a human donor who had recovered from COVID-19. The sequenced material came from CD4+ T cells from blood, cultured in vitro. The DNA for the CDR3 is TGTGCCAGCAGAGAAGAGGGACAGCCGAATCAGCCCCAGCATTTT. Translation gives CASREEGQPNQPQHF.